This paragraph covers one T cell receptor beta chain sequence. Its antigen is unidentified. This sample was taken from a study of cytomegalovirus exposure and HLA in healthy donors. Regarding the study as a whole: Researchers counted some 150 TCR beta chains as cytomegalovirus-associated.

A multiplex PCR was run with 60 Vbeta primers and 13 Jbeta primers. Using immunoSEQ multiplex PCR, the repertoire was profiled, and TCRdb retains in-frame clones only, with some absent. This table holds about 100,000 clones, roughly 80% found once. Germline values: CDR1 SGDLS, CDR2 YYNGEE. The CDR3 totals 20 residues. The V and J ends lost 0 bases and 4 bases respectively, with 26 bases between them. The origin of this receptor is a female donor in good health and CMV-seropositive. This chain links TRBV9 with TRBJ2-1, with D possibly TRBD1 on 6 matching bases. Material for sequencing was PBMCs. CDR3: CASSVDGQGRPRRPYNEQFF. In DNA form, the CDR3 reads TGTGCCAGCAGCGTAGATGGCCAGGGGCGGCCTAGAAGGCCTTACAATGAGCAGTTCTTC.